The subject of this entry is one T cell receptor (beta chain). What it binds is unknown. The sample belongs to a study of T-cell memory formation after mild COVID-19. Study context: Largely, the TCR clusters proved donor specific.

CDR3 length: 14 residues. Germline values: CDR1 MNHEY, CDR2 SVGAGI. Deletions cut 5 bases from V and 0 bases from J, with 11 bases between. Broader study findings: Clones shrinking from day 15 to 85 showed even CD4/CD8 mixes; later expanders tilted CD4+.

Employing constant-segment primers, 5'RACE generated TCR alpha and TCR beta cDNA libraries bearing sample barcodes and UMIs. TCRdb itself ran the 5' RACE reads through MiXCR, one entry per CDR3 protein. The sample has just over 400,000 distinct CDR3 sequences; more than 20% are singletons. This clonotype was sampled from an adult woman who had mild COVID-19 (a few samples of this study predate the infection). Cell type and time point are not known. The sequenced sample consisted of PBMCs or a T cell subset sorted from them (not recorded which). The chain joins TRBV6-5 to TRBJ2-7; maybe TRBD2 (6 bases). The CDR3 DNA is TGTGCCAGCAGTACTATGACTAGCTCCTACGAGCAGTACTTC. Translating gives CASSTMTSSYEQYF.